This TCR beta chain was observed in a study of OX40 agonist ivuxolimab in advanced cancers. Repertoires were generated with immunoSEQ multiplex PCR, while TCRdb's copy carries only in-frame clones and drops some. The sample records under 90,000 clones, approximately 80% being singletons. Germline V CDR1 and CDR2: MDHEN, SYDVKM. CDR3 length: 16 amino acids. Deletions cut 4 bases from V and 7 bases from J, with 19 bases between. The chain links TRBV28 to TRBJ1-4; D possibly corresponds to TRBD1 (6 bases). The clonotype comes from an adult with an advanced solid tumor such as melanoma, head and neck, liver or kidney cancer. The source material was CD4+ or CD8+ T cells sorted from blood, sampled in a trial of the OX40 agonist ivuxolimab. The CDR3 DNA follows: TGTGCCAGCAGTTCAAGCGGGGGGCGATTAAGTGAAAAACTGTTTTTT. It specifies CASSSSGGRLSEKLFF.